In this sample, the clone carrying this TCR beta chain turned up many times. No antigen is known for it. Germline CDR1 is SGHTA and CDR2 is FQGNSA. The V segment lost 5 bases and the J segment 0 bases; nucleotides outside the gene matches: 13. There are 17 residues in the CDR3. Time point noted: persistent/refractory GD, antithyroid drugs over 5 years with positive TRAb. Generation of the TCR library employed RNA extracted from PBMCs. Graves' disease was diagnosed by American Thyroid Association guidelines. Each of the patients was recruited from an endocrinology department situated in Xi'an, China. The sample originates from a study of regulatory T cells in long-lasting Graves disease. Across the study: Persistence in Graves' disease denoted antithyroid drug use beyond 5 years alongside positive TSH receptor antibodies. Study observations and caveats: Favored gene segments in persistent disease were TRBV28, TRBJ1-2 and TRBJ2-5.

To make TCR beta libraries, researchers used iRepertoire HTBI primers and Arm-PCR of CDR3 regions. Using its own MiXCR run on the multiplex PCR reads, TCRdb lists one record per CDR3 protein. Among roughly 400,000 distinct CDR3 sequences listed, roughly 20% were seen once. The genes are TRBV7-2 and TRBJ2-7, with TRBD2 identical over 7 bases. The TCR comes from a female donor with Graves disease. The sample was peripheral blood mononuclear cells (PBMCs), taken when the disease was refractory, from a patient treated with antithyroid drugs. The CDR3 loop reads CASSLIPLAVSSYEQYF. CDR3 DNA: TGTGCCAGCAGCCTCATCCCTCTAGCGGTGAGCTCCTACGAGCAGTACTTC.